Ten or more counts support the clone carrying this TCR beta chain. Its matching antigen is unknown. With 3 bases removed from V and 2 bases from J, the gap between germline ends came to 12 bases. This CDR3 comprises 15 residues. Germline values: CDR1 SGHVS, CDR2 FQNEAQ. Libraries were made from TCR beta cDNA, and they carried unique molecular identifiers. The authors obtained 540,000 or so cDNA molecules from roughly 1 to 10 million T cells. Using its own MiXCR run on the PCR reads, TCRdb lists one record per CDR3 protein. The sample carries 250,000 to 300,000 distinct CDR3 sequences, about 38% recorded once. These data originate in a study of post-analysis software for immune sequencing data. At the level of the study: Several disease courses (relapsing-remitting, secondary progressive and progressive-relapsing) of multiple sclerosis were included. General study points: With TRBV5-6, TRBV5-1 and TRBV20-1 included, about five TRBV segments were more frequent in patients than in controls. F measure clustering grouped samples strongly by preparation batch. Controls' normalized Chao1 diversity significantly exceeded that of multiple sclerosis patients.

The chain is built from TRBV7-8 and TRBJ2-3; the D is unclear. Source material: blood. The clonotype originates from a girl under 18 with multiple sclerosis. The CDR3 DNA reads TGTGCCAGCAGCTTGTTGCAGCATCTCACAGATACGCAGTATTTT. This codes for CASSLLQHLTDTQYF.